This T cell receptor beta chain was identified during a study of CD8 T cells in Susac syndrome. Overall study findings and caveats: Individuals included in the TCR sequencing and HLA analysis were acknowledged by the study to be relatively few in number.

This clonotype has a single count. The antigen is unknown. Random hexamers were used to reverse transcribe the RNA input (roughly 0.5 to 1 ug). It was immunoSEQ multiplex PCR that amplified TCR beta CDR3 across 54 Vbeta and 13 Jbeta. TCRdb independently ran MiXCR on the immunoSEQ multiplex PCR reads; one entry per CDR3 protein. The table has a few hundred thousand distinct CDR3 sequences, 85% seen once. Peripheral blood CD8+ and CD4+ T cells were profiled by TCR beta sequencing. Control patients had untreated stable or active relapsing-remitting multiple sclerosis by revised McDonald criteria. Sequencing input: CD8+ T cells from PBMCs. The receptor's source is a human donor with multiple sclerosis.

DNA for the CDR3: TGTGCCAGCAGCCAAGAATATAGTGCAGATACGCAGTATTTT. This sequence encodes CASSQEYSADTQYF. The rearrangement uses TRBV3-1 and TRBJ2-3; D call uncertain. Trimming removed 0 bases at V and 4 bases at J, with 8 bases between. This CDR3 has 14 amino acids. Looked up from germline, CDR1 is LGHDT and CDR2 is YNNKEL (reference sequence).